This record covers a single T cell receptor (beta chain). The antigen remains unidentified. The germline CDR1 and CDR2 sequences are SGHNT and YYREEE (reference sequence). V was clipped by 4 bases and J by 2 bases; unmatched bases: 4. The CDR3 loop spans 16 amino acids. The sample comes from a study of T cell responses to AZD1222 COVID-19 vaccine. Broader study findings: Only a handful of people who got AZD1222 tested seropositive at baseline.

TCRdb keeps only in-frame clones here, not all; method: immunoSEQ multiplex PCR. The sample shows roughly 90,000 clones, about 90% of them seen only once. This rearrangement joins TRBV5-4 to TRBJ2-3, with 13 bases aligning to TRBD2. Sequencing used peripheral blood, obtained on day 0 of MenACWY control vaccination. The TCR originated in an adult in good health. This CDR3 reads CASSPTSGRATDTQYF. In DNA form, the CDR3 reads TGTGCCAGCAGCCCTACTAGCGGGAGGGCCACAGATACGCAGTATTTT.